The rows below give T cell receptor beta chains drawn from one sample of a study of Graves' ophthalmopathy and Graves' hyperthyroidism. TCRdb re-analysed the multiplex PCR reads in MiXCR, keeping a single row per CDR3 protein. The table lists 200,000 to 250,000 distinct CDR3 sequences, around 50% of them singletons. The source material was peripheral blood. These receptors all stem from an adult man with Graves' ophthalmopathy. The CDR3 runs from the conserved cysteine through the conserved F or W. D genes are given only for firm matches. Clone size is stated in some rows and not others, as once, few, many or a class when expanded.

J gene | clone size | V gene | D gene | CDR3 protein | CDR3 DNA
TRBJ2-1 | few | TRBV9 | TRBD2 | CASSLTSGNAYNEQFF | TGTGCCAGCAGCTTAACTAGCGGGAACGCCTACAATGAGCAGTTCTTC
TRBJ2-2 | - | TRBV7-9 | TRBD1 | CASSDLTGGYTGELFF | TGTGCCAGCAGCGACTTGACAGGGGGATACACCGGGGAGCTGTTTTTT
TRBJ2-7 | - | TRBV7-9 | TRBD1 | CASSPGTGAEQYF | TGTGCCAGCAGCCCCGGAACAGGGGCCGAGCAGTACTTC
TRBJ1-5 | few | TRBV20-1 | - | CSARTLGGNQPQHF | TGCAGTGCTAGGACGCTGGGAGGCAATCAGCCCCAGCATTTT
TRBJ1-5 | - | TRBV9 | - | CASSPRDGDQPRHF | TGTGCCAGCAGCCCCCGGGACGGTGATCAGCCCCGGCATTTT
TRBJ1-1 | - | TRBV29-1 | TRBD1 | CSGQPGQVGETPEAFF | TGCAGCGGCCAACCGGGACAGGTGGGGGAGACCCCTGAAGCTTTCTTT
TRBJ1-6 | - | TRBV6-2/TRBV6-3 | - | CASSQGQRASPLHF | TGTGCCAGCAGTCAAGGACAGAGGGCTTCACCCCTCCACTTT
TRBJ2-5 | few | TRBV15 | TRBD2 | CATSRPTSGGSETQYF | TGTGCCACCAGCAGGCCGACTAGCGGGGGCTCCGAGACCCAGTACTTC
TRBJ2-2 | few | TRBV5-1 | - | CASSTQGRIFGELFF | TGCGCCAGCAGCACGCAAGGGCGGATTTTCGGGGAGCTGTTTTTT
TRBJ1-5 | once | TRBV9 | TRBD1 | CASSGQGPNQPQHF | TGTGCCAGCTCTGGACAGGGACCCAATCAGCCCCAGCATTTT
TRBJ2-2 | - | TRBV20-1 | - | CSARDWRGELFF | TGCAGTGCTAGAGATTGGCGTGGGGAGCTGTTTTTT
TRBJ2-2 | - | TRBV7-9 | - | CASSTGEGQNTGELFF | TGTGCCAGCAGCACTGGAGAGGGACAAAACACCGGGGAGCTGTTTTTT
TRBJ1-3 | few | TRBV9 | TRBD1 | CASSLSGTAGNTIYF | TGTGCCAGCAGCTTAAGCGGGACAGCTGGAAACACCATATATTTT
TRBJ2-7 | - | TRBV7-9 | - | CASSLGPQGWDEQYF | TGTGCCAGCAGCTTGGGACCTCAGGGCTGGGACGAGCAGTACTTC
TRBJ2-5 | - | TRBV12-3/TRBV12-4 | TRBD1 | CASSFQTSGGAETQYF | TGTGCCAGCAGTTTCCAGACATCAGGGGGCGCGGAGACCCAGTACTTC
TRBJ1-1 | - | TRBV19 | - | CASTVTSEAFF | TGTGCCAGTACCGTCACGTCTGAAGCTTTCTTT
TRBJ2-7 | - | TRBV7-3 | TRBD2 | CASSLSGGDEQYF | TGTGCCAGCAGCTTAAGTGGGGGGGACGAGCAGTACTTC
TRBJ1-5 | - | TRBV19 | TRBD1 | CASSTGQVISNQPQHF | TGTGCCAGTAGTACGGGACAGGTGATTAGCAATCAGCCCCAGCATTTT
TRBJ2-7 | few | TRBV20-1 | - | CSARDRIYLSYEQYF | TGCAGTGCTAGAGACCGAATTTACCTCTCCTACGAGCAGTACTTC
TRBJ2-5 | - | TRBV25-1 | - | CASGYSQETQYF | TGTGCCAGCGGGTATTCCCAAGAGACCCAGTACTTC
TRBJ1-5 | - | TRBV7-9 | TRBD1 | CASSHWSDRVIPQHF | TGCGCCAGCAGCCACTGGTCCGACAGGGTGATTCCCCAGCATTTT
TRBJ2-7 | - | TRBV6-4 | - | CASSEAGTNSYEQYF | TGTGCCAGCAGTGAAGCAGGGACGAACTCCTACGAGCAGTACTTC
TRBJ2-7 | - | TRBV10-3 | TRBD1 | CAISESETGYHEQYF | TGTGCCATCAGTGAGTCGGAGACAGGGTATCACGAGCAGTACTTC
TRBJ1-2 | - | TRBV4-1 | - | CASSQWAMGGLNYGYTF | TGCGCCAGCAGCCAATGGGCGATGGGGGGGCTTAACTATGGCTACACCTTC
TRBJ2-7 | - | TRBV10-3 | - | CAVSEGAYEQYF | TGTGCCGTCAGTGAGGGGGCCTACGAGCAGTACTTC
TRBJ2-5 | few | TRBV7-9 | - | CASSLLGGRQETQYF | TGTGCCAGCAGCTTGCTAGGGGGACGTCAAGAGACCCAGTACTTC
TRBJ1-1 | - | TRBV6-1 | TRBD1 | CASRGAGGPQNTEAFF | TGTGCCAGCAGGGGGGCAGGGGGACCCCAAAACACTGAAGCTTTCTTT
TRBJ1-2 | - | TRBV6-1 | TRBD1 | CASRPGQSNYGYTF | TGTGCCAGCAGGCCGGGACAGTCTAACTATGGCTACACCTTC
TRBJ1-3 | once | TRBV12-3/TRBV12-4 | - | CASSLNLGISGNTIYF | TGTGCCAGCAGTTTAAATCTGGGAATCTCTGGAAACACCATATATTTT
TRBJ1-1 | - | TRBV19 | TRBD1 | CASSIQGEGPEAFF | TGTGCCAGTAGTATTCAGGGGGAAGGGCCTGAAGCTTTCTTT
TRBJ1-1 | - | TRBV6-6 | - | CASSELTAGTEAFF | TGTGCCAGCAGTGAGCTTACGGCGGGCACTGAAGCTTTCTTT
TRBJ1-2 | few | TRBV29-1 | - | CSVEVVLYGYTF | TGCAGCGTTGAAGTTGTCCTCTATGGCTACACCTTC
TRBJ1-6 | many | TRBV10-2 | - | CASSEEVASPLHF | TGCGCCAGCAGTGAGGAAGTCGCTTCACCCCTCCACTTT
TRBJ1-6 | few | TRBV10-1 | - | CASSDGGRLAGGSPLHF | TGCGCCAGCAGTGACGGGGGCCGGTTAGCTGGCGGTTCACCCCTCCACTTT
TRBJ1-1 | - | TRBV12-5 | - | CASESQANTEAFF | TGTGCTAGTGAATCCCAGGCGAACACTGAAGCTTTCTTT
TRBJ2-7 | - | TRBV5-6 | TRBD2 | CASSSVLADYEQYF | TGTGCCAGCAGCTCGGTACTAGCGGATTACGAGCAGTACTTC
TRBJ2-2 | - | TRBV12-3/TRBV12-4 | - | CASTLLTGELFF | TGTGCCAGCACACTACTCACCGGGGAGCTGTTTTTT
TRBJ1-3 | - | TRBV7-8 | - | CASSLFPGRSPGNTIYF | TGTGCCAGCAGCTTATTTCCGGGCCGAAGTCCTGGAAACACCATATATTTT